This TCR beta chain appears in the sequencing data of a study of T cells in Graves' hyperthyroidism and ophthalmopathy. Study-level findings and limits: Classification by a 13 V-J model distinguished ophthalmopathy from stable hyperthyroidism.

V lost 5 bases, J lost 2 bases, and 25 bases lay in between. The CDR3 loop spans 17 amino acids. Germline CDR1 and CDR2: DFQATT and SNEGSKA (reference sequence). Concerning this clonotype: Its antigen is not known.

Ophthalmopathy cases scored 3 or more on the Clinical Activity Score and 4 or more on NOSPECS grade, with duration below 3 months. Diagnoses were made from clinical symptoms, serum measures (thyroxine and TRAb), thyroid ultrasound and orbital computed tomography. Researchers amplified the TCR beta CDR3 regions from RNA transcripts. The HTBI primer set drove a first-round RT-PCR of the TCR CDR3. Using its own MiXCR run on the multiplex PCR reads, TCRdb lists one record per CDR3 protein. The sample lists roughly 550,000 distinct CDR3 sequences, around 16% occurring once. This sequence joins TRBV20-1 and TRBJ2-7, with D possibly being TRBD2 (6 bases). Sequencing was performed on blood. The TCR sequence derives from a woman in her twenties or thirties with Graves' ophthalmopathy. The CDR3 protein is CSASTSARGGGTYEQYF. The DNA for the CDR3 is TGCAGTGCTTCGACTAGTGCGCGTGGTGGGGGAACCTACGAGCAGTACTTC.